This is a list of T cell receptor beta chains from one sample in a study of Graves' ophthalmopathy and Graves' hyperthyroidism. TCRdb reprocessed the multiplex PCR reads with MiXCR, giving one entry per CDR3 protein. The sample shows roughly 1.1 million distinct CDR3 sequences, less than 45% of them seen only once. The sequencing input was peripheral blood or thyroid tissue (not recorded which). Receptor source: an adult man with Graves' hyperthyroidism. The CDR3 runs from the conserved cysteine through the conserved F or W. The D gene is left open where the match is weak. Clone size is shown for a subset of rows, as once, few, many or a class of expanded clone.

d_gene | j_gene | v_gene | abundance | CDR3aa | CDR3nt
- | TRBJ1-5 | TRBV30 | - | CAWSGPRQPQHF | TGTGCCTGGAGTGGACCCAGACAGCCCCAGCATTTT
- | TRBJ2-5 | TRBV6-5 | few | CASSPARVQYF | TGTGCCAGCAGCCCAGCCAGGGTCCAGTACTTC
- | TRBJ2-6 | TRBV15 | many | CATSRKEWRGLSSGANVLTF | TGTGCCACCAGCAGAAAAGAATGGCGGGGTCTTAGCTCTGGGGCCAACGTCCTGACTTTC
- | TRBJ1-1 | TRBV7-2 | many | CASSLEPTDTEAFF | TGTGCCAGCAGCTTAGAGCCCACGGACACTGAAGCTTTCTTT
TRBD1 | TRBJ1-4 | TRBV20-1 | - | CSASAPLTGFSATNEKLFF | TGCAGTGCCTCCGCACCGCTGACAGGGTTTTCGGCAACTAATGAAAAACTGTTTTTT
- | TRBJ2-7 | TRBV7-8 | few | CASSLEGWGERSYEQYF | TGTGCCAGCAGCTTAGAGGGGTGGGGGGAGAGGTCCTACGAGCAGTACTTC
- | TRBJ2-2 | TRBV6-4 | - | CASSDLQDTGELFF | TGTGCCAGCAGTGACCTACAGGACACCGGGGAGCTGTTTTTT
TRBD1 | TRBJ1-1 | TRBV7-9 | - | CASSPISGGDTEAFF | TGTGCCAGCAGCCCGATATCAGGGGGCGATACTGAAGCTTTCTTT
- | TRBJ1-6 | TRBV20-1 | many | CSARYNSPLHF | TGCAGTGCTCGATACAATTCACCCCTCCACTTT
TRBD2 | TRBJ2-3 | TRBV25-1 | - | CASSEFSDGLAAFRDTQYF | TGTGCCAGCAGTGAATTTAGCGACGGACTAGCGGCTTTCCGTGATACGCAGTATTTT
TRBD1 | TRBJ1-1 | TRBV10-1 | - | CADGQGVILNTEAFF | TGCGCCGACGGACAGGGTGTTATCTTGAACACTGAAGCTTTCTTT
TRBD1 | TRBJ1-5 | TRBV20-1 | many | CSAETGEPPQHF | TGCAGTGCCGAGACAGGGGAGCCGCCCCAGCATTTT
- | TRBJ2-2 | TRBV7-9 | - | CASSADGANTGELFF | TGTGCCAGCAGCGCGGACGGAGCGAACACCGGGGAGCTGTTTTTT
- | TRBJ1-1 | TRBV6-6 | many | CASSYSEQMNTEAFF | TGTGCCAGCAGTTACTCAGAACAGATGAACACTGAAGCTTTCTTT
- | TRBJ2-5 | TRBV20-1 | many | CSARDTERETQYF | TGCAGTGCTAGAGATACCGAGCGAGAGACCCAGTACTTC
- | TRBJ1-4 | TRBV11-2 | - | CASTGTRVEKLFF | TGTGCCAGCACCGGGACACGAGTTGAAAAACTGTTTTTT
TRBD1 | TRBJ1-3 | TRBV28 | - | CASSLPQGASSGNTIYF | TGTGCCAGCAGTTTACCCCAGGGGGCATCGTCTGGAAACACCATATATTTT
- | TRBJ2-2 | TRBV7-8 | many | CASEQRGGTNTGELFF | TGTGCCAGCGAACAAAGGGGGGGGACCAACACCGGGGAGCTGTTTTTT
- | TRBJ2-7 | TRBV14 | few | CASSLGHSFSYEQYF | TGTGCCAGCAGCCTGGGACATTCGTTCTCCTACGAGCAGTACTTC
TRBD2 | TRBJ2-5 | TRBV7-2 | many | CASSVGLTSGGQETQYF | TGTGCCAGCAGCGTAGGCCTGACTAGCGGGGGCCAAGAGACCCAGTACTTC
- | TRBJ2-7 | TRBV19 | once | CASSISWGREQYF | TGTGCCAGTAGTATTTCATGGGGTCGGGAGCAGTACTTC
- | TRBJ2-5 | TRBV6-6 | - | CASRDSGSRETQYF | TGTGCCAGCAGGGACTCAGGGTCCCGGGAGACCCAGTACTTC
TRBD1 | TRBJ1-6 | TRBV19 | many | CASRPTGGGSPLHF | TGTGCCAGTAGACCGACAGGGGGCGGTTCACCCCTCCACTTT
- | TRBJ1-5 | TRBV7-2 | - | CASSYVWDNQPQHF | TGTGCCAGCAGCTACGTGTGGGACAATCAGCCCCAGCATTTT
- | TRBJ2-6 | TRBV24-1 | - | CATSLGGDASGANVLTF | TGTGCCACCAGTCTCGGAGGAGATGCCTCTGGGGCCAACGTCCTGACTTTC
- | TRBJ2-3 | TRBV29-1 | - | CSDNGRSRDTQYF | TGCAGTGATAATGGCAGGAGCAGAGATACGCAGTATTTT
TRBD2 | TRBJ2-5 | TRBV6-5 | - | CASSYSLAGAQETQYF | TGTGCCAGCAGTTACTCCTTAGCGGGAGCGCAAGAGACCCAGTACTTC
- | TRBJ2-2 | TRBV9 | many | CASGSGASTGELFF | TGTGCCAGCGGTTCAGGAGCATCAACCGGGGAGCTGTTTTTT
- | TRBJ1-1 | TRBV15 | many | CATSRQANTEAFF | TGTGCCACCAGCAGACAGGCGAACACTGAAGCTTTCTTT
TRBD2 | TRBJ2-5 | TRBV2 | - | CASSEGTSLAQYF | TGTGCCAGCAGTGAGGGGACTAGCTTGGCCCAGTACTTC
- | TRBJ2-3 | TRBV2 | - | CASRVETDTQYF | TGTGCCAGCAGGGTTGAGACAGATACGCAGTATTTT
TRBD2 | TRBJ2-1 | TRBV2 | - | CASSLAGGYNEQFF | TGTGCCAGCAGTCTAGCGGGAGGGTACAATGAGCAGTTCTTC
- | TRBJ2-7 | TRBV5-1 | many | CASSSTTSSYEQYF | TGCGCTAGCAGCTCCACCACGAGCTCCTACGAGCAGTACTTC
- | TRBJ1-1 | TRBV10-3 | - | CAKPQDKADKRNTEAFF | TGTGCCAAACCCCAAGATAAAGCAGATAAACGGAACACTGAAGCTTTCTTT
- | TRBJ2-2 | TRBV7-2 | - | CASSSTGVGELFF | TGTGCCAGCAGCTCAACGGGAGTCGGGGAGCTGTTTTTT
- | TRBJ1-6 | TRBV7-2 | many | CASSFGLNSPLHF | TGTGCCAGCAGCTTTGGTCTGAATTCACCCCTCCACTTT
TRBD2 | TRBJ2-7 | TRBV11-2 | - | CASSPLRTSGTYYEQYF | TGTGCCAGCAGCCCCCTACGGACTAGCGGGACCTACTACGAGCAGTACTTC
TRBD1 | TRBJ1-1 | TRBV25-1 | - | CASSPLSTGTPTEAFF | TGTGCCAGCAGTCCGCTCTCGACAGGGACCCCCACTGAAGCTTTCTTT
TRBD2 | TRBJ2-2 | TRBV5-4 | - | CASRPGLGLTGELFF | TGTGCCAGCAGACCCGGACTAGGGCTCACCGGGGAGCTGTTTTTT
- | TRBJ2-1 | TRBV7-2 | - | CASQKSGTHPEQFF | TGTGCCAGCCAGAAATCCGGGACCCACCCTGAGCAGTTCTTC
TRBD2 | TRBJ2-5 | TRBV7-9 | many | CASSSEGREWETQYF | TGTGCCAGCAGCTCCGAAGGGAGGGAATGGGAGACCCAGTACTTC
- | TRBJ1-5 | TRBV7-2 | - | CASSATWGDNQPQHF | TGTGCCAGCTCAGCGACATGGGGTGATAATCAGCCCCAGCATTTT
- | TRBJ2-7 | TRBV10-2 | - | CASSESGDEQYF | TGCGCCAGCAGTGAGTCAGGGGACGAGCAGTACTTC
- | TRBJ1-5 | TRBV7-2 | - | CASSFSRGGSTDSNQPQHF | TGTGCCAGCAGTTTCTCTAGGGGGGGTAGCACCGATAGCAATCAGCCCCAGCATTTT
TRBD1 | TRBJ2-5 | TRBV6-5 | many | CASSYADRGEETQYF | TGTGCCAGCAGTTACGCTGACAGGGGGGAAGAGACCCAGTACTTC
- | TRBJ1-2 | TRBV29-1 | many | CSVPAGLANYGYTF | TGCAGCGTCCCGGCGGGGCTCGCTAACTATGGCTACACCTTC